This T cell receptor (beta chain) was sequenced during a study of shared clonotypes between healthy human individuals. The table came from immunoSEQ multiplex PCR; TCRdb's copy has only in-frame clones and leaves some out. Of roughly 2 million clones listed, approximately 94% were seen once; the top ten hold roughly 0.13%. The CDR3 totals 11 residues. The V end was cut by 8 bases, the J end by 0 bases, with 7 bases between. Per germline, CDR1 GTSNPN and CDR2 SVGIG (reference sequence). The receptor was derived from a young man in good health. The chain links TRBV30 to TRBJ1-1, with unresolved D. Sequenced: naive CD4+ T cells sorted from blood. Specified subset: CD45RA+ positively selected. CDR3 nucleotides: TGTGCCGCGTCCCTGAACACTGAAGCTTTCTTT. It is translated as CAASLNTEAFF. The entire variable domain, with the rest obtained from reference TRBV30 and TRBJ1-1, is as follows: SQTIHQWPATLVQPVGSPLSLECTVEGTSNPNLYWYRQAAGRGLQLLFYSVGIGQISSEVPQNLSASRPQDRQFILSSKKLLLSDSGFYLCAASLNTEAFFGQGTRLTVV.